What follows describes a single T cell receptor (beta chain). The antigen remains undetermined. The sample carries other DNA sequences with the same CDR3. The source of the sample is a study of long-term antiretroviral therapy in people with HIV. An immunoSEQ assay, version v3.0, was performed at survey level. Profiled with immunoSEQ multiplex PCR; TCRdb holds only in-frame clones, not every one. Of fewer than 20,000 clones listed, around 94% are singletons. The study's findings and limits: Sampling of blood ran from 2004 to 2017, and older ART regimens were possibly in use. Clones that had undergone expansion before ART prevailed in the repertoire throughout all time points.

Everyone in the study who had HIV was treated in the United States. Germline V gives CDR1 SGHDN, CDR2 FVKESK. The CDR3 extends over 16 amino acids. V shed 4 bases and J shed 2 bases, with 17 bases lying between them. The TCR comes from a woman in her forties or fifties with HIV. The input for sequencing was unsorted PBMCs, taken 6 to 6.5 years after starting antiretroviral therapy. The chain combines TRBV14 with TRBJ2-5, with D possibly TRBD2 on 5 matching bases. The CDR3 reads CASSPLRGQEQETQYF. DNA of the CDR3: TGTGCCAGCAGCCCCCTCCGGGGTCAGGAACAAGAGACCCAGTACTTC.